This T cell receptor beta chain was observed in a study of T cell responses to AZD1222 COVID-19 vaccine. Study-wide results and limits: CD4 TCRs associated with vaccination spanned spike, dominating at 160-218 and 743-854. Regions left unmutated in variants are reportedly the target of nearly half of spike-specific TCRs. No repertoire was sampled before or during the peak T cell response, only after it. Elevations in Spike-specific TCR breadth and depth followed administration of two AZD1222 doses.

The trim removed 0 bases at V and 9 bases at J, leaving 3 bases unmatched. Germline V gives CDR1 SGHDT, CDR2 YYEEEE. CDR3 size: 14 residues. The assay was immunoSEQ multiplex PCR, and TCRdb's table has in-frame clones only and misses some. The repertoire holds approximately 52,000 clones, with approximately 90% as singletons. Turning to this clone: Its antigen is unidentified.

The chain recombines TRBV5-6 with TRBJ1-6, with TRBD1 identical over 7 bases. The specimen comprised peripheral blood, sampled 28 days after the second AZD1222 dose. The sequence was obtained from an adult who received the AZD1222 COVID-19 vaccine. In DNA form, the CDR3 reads TGTGCCAGCAGCTTGGAACAGGGGATTTCACCCCTCCACTTT. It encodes CASSLEQGISPLHF.